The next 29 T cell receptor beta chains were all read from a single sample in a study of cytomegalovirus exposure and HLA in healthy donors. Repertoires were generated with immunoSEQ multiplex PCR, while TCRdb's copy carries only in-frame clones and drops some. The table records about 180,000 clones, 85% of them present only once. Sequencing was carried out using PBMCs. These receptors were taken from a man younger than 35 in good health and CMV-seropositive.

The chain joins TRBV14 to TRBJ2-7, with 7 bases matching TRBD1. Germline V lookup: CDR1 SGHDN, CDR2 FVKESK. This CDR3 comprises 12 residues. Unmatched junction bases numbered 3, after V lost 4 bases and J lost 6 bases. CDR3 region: CASSRDRGEQYF. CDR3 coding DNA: TGTGCCAGCAGCCGGGACAGAGGCGAGCAGTACTTC.

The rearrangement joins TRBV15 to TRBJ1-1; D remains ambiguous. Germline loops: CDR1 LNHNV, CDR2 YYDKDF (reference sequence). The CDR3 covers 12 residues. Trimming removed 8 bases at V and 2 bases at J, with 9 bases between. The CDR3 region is CATGEINTEAFF. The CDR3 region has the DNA TGTGCCACCGGGGAGATAAACACTGAAGCTTTCTTT.

The CDR3 sequence: CASSLGQNVGDTQYF. CDR3 coding DNA: TGCGCCAGCAGCTTGGGACAAAACGTTGGCGATACGCAGTATTTT. The gene calls are TRBV5-1 and TRBJ2-3; D remains unclear. Trimming left V 0 bases short and J 6 bases short, with 14 bases between. Germline CDR1 reads SGHRS; CDR2 reads YFSETQ. The CDR3 length is 15 residues. The whole variable domain, remainder taken from reference TRBV5-1 and TRBJ2-3, is KAGVTQTPRYLIKTRGQQVTLSCSPISGHRSVSWYQQTPGQGLQFLFEYFSETQRNKGNFPGRFSGRQFSNSRSEMNVSTLELGDSALYLCASSLGQNVGDTQYFGPGTRLTVL.

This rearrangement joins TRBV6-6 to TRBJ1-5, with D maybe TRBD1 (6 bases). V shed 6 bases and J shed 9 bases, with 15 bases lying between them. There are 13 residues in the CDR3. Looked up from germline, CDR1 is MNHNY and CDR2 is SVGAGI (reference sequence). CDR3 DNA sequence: TGTGCCAGCAGGCCCGGGGGGCAGGGGCCCCAGCATTTT. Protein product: CASRPGGQGPQHF.

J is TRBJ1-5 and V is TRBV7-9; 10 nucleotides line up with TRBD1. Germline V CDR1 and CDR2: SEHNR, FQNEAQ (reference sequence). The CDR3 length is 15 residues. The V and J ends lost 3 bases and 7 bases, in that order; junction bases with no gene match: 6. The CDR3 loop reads CASSLAGTGDQPQHF. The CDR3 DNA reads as TGTGCCAGCAGCTTGGCCGGGACAGGGGACCAGCCCCAGCATTTT.

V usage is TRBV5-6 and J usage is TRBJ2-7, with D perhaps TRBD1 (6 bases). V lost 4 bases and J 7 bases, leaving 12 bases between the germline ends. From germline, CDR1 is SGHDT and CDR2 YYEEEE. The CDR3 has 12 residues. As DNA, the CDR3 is TGTGCCAGCAGCCCTACTAGGGGGGAGCAGTACTTC. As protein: CASSPTRGEQYF. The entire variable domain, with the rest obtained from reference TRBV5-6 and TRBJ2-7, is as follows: DAGVTQSPTHLIKTRGQQVTLRCSPKSGHDTVSWYQQALGQGPQFIFQYYEEEERQRGNFPDRFSGHQFPNYSSELNVNALLLGDSALYLCASSPTRGEQYFGPGTRLTVT.

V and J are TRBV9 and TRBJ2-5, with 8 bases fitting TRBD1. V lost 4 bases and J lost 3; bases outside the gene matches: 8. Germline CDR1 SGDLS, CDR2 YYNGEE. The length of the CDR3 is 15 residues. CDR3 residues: CASSTRPGQEETQYF. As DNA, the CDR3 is TGTGCCAGCAGCACCAGGCCGGGACAGGAAGAGACCCAGTACTTC.

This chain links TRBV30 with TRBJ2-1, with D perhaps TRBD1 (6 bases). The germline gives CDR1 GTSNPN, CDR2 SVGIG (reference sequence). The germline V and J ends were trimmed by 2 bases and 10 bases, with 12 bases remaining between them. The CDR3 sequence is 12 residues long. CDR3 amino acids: CAWSPTGYEQFF. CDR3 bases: TGTGCCTGGAGTCCTACAGGGTACGAGCAGTTCTTC.

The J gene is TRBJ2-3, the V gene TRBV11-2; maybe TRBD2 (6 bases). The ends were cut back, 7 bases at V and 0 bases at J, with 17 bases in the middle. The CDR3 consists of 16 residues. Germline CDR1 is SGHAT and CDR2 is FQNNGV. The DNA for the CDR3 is TGTGCCAGCACCCGAGTGGCGGGGTCTAGCACAGATACGCAGTATTTT. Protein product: CASTRVAGSSTDTQYF. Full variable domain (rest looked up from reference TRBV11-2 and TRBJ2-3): EAGVAQSPRYKIIEKRQSVAFWCNPISGHATLYWYQQILGQGPKLLIQFQNNGVVDDSQLPKDRFSAERLKGVDSTLKIQPAKLEDSAVYLCASTRVAGSSTDTQYFGPGTRLTVL.

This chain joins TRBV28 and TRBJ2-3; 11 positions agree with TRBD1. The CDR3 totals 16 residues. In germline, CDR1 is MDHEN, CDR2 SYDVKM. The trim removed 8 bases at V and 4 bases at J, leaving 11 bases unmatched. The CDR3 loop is CASRDNLGQGADTQYF. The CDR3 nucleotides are TGTGCCAGCCGGGATAACTTGGGACAGGGGGCAGATACGCAGTATTTT.

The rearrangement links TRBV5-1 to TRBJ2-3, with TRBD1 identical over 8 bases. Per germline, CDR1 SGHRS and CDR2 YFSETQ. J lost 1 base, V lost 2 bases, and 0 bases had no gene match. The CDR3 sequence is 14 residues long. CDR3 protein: CASSLQGGTDTQYF. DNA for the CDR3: TGCGCCAGCAGCTTACAGGGGGGCACAGATACGCAGTATTTT.

CDR3 amino acids: CASSPETGEQGGGYTF. CDR3 nucleotides: TGCGCCAGCAGCCCGGAGACCGGGGAACAGGGCGGAGGCTACACCTTC. The chain links TRBV5-1 to TRBJ1-2, with D maybe TRBD1 (6 bases). V was pared by 4 bases and J by 8 bases, with 24 bases between. The germline V gene has CDR1 SGHRS and CDR2 YFSETQ. The CDR3 is made up of 16 amino acids.

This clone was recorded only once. The CDR3 spells CASSEPSGGGQATDTQYF. The CDR3 DNA is TGTGCCAGCAGTGAGCCTAGCGGGGGGGGTCAAGCCACAGATACGCAGTATTTT. J is TRBJ2-3 and V is TRBV2, with TRBD2 matching 12 bases. The V gene end was trimmed by 3 bases and the J gene end by 2 bases; junction bases not matched to a gene: 9. Looked up from germline, CDR1 is SNHLY and CDR2 is FYNNEI. The CDR3 extends over 18 amino acids.

The CDR3 bases are TGTGCCAGCAGCCCCCTGACACCCTCTGGGGCCAACGTCCTGACTTTC. Its protein is CASSPLTPSGANVLTF. This chain joins TRBV7-6 and TRBJ2-6, with D unresolved. Germline V gives CDR1 SGHVS, CDR2 FNYEAQ. Between the trimmed V and J ends, which lost 5 bases and 0 bases, there was a span of 11 bases. The CDR3 runs 16 residues.

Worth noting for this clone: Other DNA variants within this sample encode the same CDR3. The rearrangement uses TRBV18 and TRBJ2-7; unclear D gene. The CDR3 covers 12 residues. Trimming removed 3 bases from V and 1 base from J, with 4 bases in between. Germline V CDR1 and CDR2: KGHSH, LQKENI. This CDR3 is CASSPSSYEQYF. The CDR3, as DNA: TGTGCCAGCTCACCGTCGTCCTACGAGCAGTACTTC.

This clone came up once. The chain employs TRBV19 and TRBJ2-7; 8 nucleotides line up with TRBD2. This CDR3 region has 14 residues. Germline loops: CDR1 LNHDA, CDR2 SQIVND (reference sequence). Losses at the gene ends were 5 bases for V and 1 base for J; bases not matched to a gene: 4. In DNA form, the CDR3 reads TGTGCCAGTAGTGTTAGCGGGGCGTCCTACGAGCAGTACTTC. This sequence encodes CASSVSGASYEQYF. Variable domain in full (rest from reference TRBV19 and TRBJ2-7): DGGITQSPKYLFRKEGQNVTLSCEQNLNHDAMYWYRQDPGQGLRLIYYSQIVNDFQKGDIAEGYSVSREKKESFPLTVTSAQKNPTAFYLCASSVSGASYEQYFGPGTRLTVT.

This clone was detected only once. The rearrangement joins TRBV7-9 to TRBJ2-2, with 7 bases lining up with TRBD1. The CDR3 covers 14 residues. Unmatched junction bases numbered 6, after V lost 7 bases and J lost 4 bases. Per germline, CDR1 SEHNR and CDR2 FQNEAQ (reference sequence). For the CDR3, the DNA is TGTGCCAGCACCCGACAGGGTGGCACCGGGGAGCTGTTTTTT. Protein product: CASTRQGGTGELFF.

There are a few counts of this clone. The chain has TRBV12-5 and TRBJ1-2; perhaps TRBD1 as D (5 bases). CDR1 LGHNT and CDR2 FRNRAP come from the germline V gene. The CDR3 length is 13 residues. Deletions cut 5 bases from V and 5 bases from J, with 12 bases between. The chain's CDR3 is CASGADSGYGYTF. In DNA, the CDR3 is TGTGCTAGTGGTGCCGACAGTGGGTATGGCTACACCTTC.

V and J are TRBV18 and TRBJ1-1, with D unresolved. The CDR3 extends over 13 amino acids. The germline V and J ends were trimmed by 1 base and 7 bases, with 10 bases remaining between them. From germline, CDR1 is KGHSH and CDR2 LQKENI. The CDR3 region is CASSPRGWGEAFF. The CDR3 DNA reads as TGTGCCAGCTCACCACGAGGGTGGGGTGAAGCTTTCTTT.

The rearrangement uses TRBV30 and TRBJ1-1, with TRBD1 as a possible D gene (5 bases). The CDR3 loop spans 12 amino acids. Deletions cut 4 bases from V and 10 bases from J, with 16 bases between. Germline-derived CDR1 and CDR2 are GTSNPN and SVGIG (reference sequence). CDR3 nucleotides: TGTGCCTGGAATCCCGGGACTTACCCAGCTTTCTTT. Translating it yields CAWNPGTYPAFF.

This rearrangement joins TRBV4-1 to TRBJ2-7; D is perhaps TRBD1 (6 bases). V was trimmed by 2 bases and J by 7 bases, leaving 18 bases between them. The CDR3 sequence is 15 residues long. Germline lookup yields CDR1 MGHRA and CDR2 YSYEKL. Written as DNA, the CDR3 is TGCGCCAGCAGCCAATTAACAGGGAGTTCGAGGGAGCAGTACTTC. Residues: CASSQLTGSSREQYF.

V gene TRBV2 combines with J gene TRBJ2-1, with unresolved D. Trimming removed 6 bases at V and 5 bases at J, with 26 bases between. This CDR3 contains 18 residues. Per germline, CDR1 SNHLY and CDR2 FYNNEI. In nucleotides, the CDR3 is TGTGCCAGCAGCGCCTCCCGAGAGCTTCTAAGCGACCACAATGAGCAGTTCTTC. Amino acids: CASSASRELLSDHNEQFF.

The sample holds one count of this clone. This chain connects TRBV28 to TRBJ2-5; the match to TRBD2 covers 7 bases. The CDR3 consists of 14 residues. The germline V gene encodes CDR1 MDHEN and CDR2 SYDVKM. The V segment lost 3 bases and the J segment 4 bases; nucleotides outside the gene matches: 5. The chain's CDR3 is CASSFLREVETQYF. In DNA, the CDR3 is TGTGCCAGCAGTTTCCTACGGGAGGTAGAGACCCAGTACTTC.

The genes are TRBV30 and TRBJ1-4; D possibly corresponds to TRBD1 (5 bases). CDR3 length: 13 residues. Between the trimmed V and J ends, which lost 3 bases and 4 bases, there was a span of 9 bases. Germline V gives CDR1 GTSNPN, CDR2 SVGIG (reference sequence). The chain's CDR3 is CAWRTDYNEKLFF. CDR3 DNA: TGTGCCTGGAGGACAGATTATAATGAAAAACTGTTTTTT.

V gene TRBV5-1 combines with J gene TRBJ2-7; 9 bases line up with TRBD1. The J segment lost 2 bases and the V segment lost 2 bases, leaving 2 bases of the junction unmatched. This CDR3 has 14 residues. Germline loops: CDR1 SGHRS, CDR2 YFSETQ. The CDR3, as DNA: TGCGCCAGCAGCTTCGGACAGGGGACCTACGAGCAGTACTTC. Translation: CASSFGQGTYEQYF.

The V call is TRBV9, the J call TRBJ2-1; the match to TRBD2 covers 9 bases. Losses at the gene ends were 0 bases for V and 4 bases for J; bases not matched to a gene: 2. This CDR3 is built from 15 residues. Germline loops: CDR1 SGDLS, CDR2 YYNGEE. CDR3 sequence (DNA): TGTGCCAGCAGCGTAGCACTAGCGGGTTACAATGAGCAGTTCTTC. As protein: CASSVALAGYNEQFF.

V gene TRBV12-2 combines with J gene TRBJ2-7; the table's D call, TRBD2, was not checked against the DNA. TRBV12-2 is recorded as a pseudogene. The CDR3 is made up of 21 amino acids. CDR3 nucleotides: TGTGCAAGTCGCTACCTTGCCGGGCCCTCCACTACCGGGACTTCCTCCTACGAGCAGTACTTC. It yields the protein CASRYLAGPSTTGTSSYEQYF.

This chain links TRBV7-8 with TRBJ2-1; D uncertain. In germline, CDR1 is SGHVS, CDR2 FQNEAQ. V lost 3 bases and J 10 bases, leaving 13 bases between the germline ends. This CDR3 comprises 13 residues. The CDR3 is CASSLGNLEEQFF. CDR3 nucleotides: TGTGCCAGCAGCTTGGGTAACCTAGAAGAGCAGTTCTTC.

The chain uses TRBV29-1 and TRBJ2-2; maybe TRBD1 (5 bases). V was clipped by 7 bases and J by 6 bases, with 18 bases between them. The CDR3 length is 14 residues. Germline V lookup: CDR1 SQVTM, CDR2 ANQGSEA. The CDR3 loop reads CSAGATFTAGELFF. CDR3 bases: TGCAGCGCTGGGGCAACCTTTACGGCCGGGGAGCTGTTTTTT.